A selection of T cell receptor beta chains follows, all from one sample in a study of human T cells and chemical hapten exposure. TCRdb called the RACE reads again in MiXCR, with one record for every CDR3 protein. This sample has tens of thousands of distinct CDR3 sequences, with 12% to 15% found just once. The input for sequencing was whole blood, taken in connection with sensitization to the hapten diphenylcyclopropenone (DPC). The receptors were sampled from a woman between 50 and 59 years old with alopecia areata. Some clones in this sample may be carry-over from other donors' samples. Each CDR3 is given without its conserved first and last residue.

j_gene,v_gene,CDR3aa
TRBJ2-1,TRBV6-5,ASSPRDSRYNEQF
TRBJ2-3,TRBV15,ATSRDRISGTDTQY
TRBJ2-5,TRBV12-3/TRBV12-4,ASSLAVGDFQETQY
TRBJ2-3,TRBV19,ASSIDLQYTQY
TRBJ1-6,TRBV5-1,ASSQGRWTGRNSPLH
TRBJ1-4,TRBV18,ASSPQKGKEKLF
TRBJ2-6,TRBV5-8,ASSYRGANVLT
TRBJ1-1,TRBV3-1,ASSRTGLTEAF
TRBJ2-7,TRBV7-2,ASSLGSGAAYEQY
TRBJ2-3,TRBV7-2,ASGIHQDTQY
TRBJ2-7,TRBV6-1,ASSEFGPGSY
TRBJ2-5,TRBV5-6,ASSWTGSRETQY
TRBJ1-2,TRBV20-1,SAWDSSTTVYGYT
TRBJ2-2,TRBV7-2,ASSPGTGEHGELF
TRBJ1-1,TRBV7-9,ASSLPPANTEAF
TRBJ2-6,TRBV7-2,ASSLVPDSGANVLT
TRBJ1-1,TRBV7-2,ASSISSSTEAF
TRBJ2-5,TRBV10-3,AIRTGGAETQY
TRBJ2-7,TRBV11-2,ASREGLAGAYEQY
TRBJ1-2,TRBV7-2,ASSLVFRDIGFNYGYT
TRBJ2-1,TRBV12-3/TRBV12-4,ASRGRAPYNEQF
TRBJ2-3,TRBV7-2,ASSPGTGFLNTDTQY
TRBJ2-1,TRBV6-4,ASSPGTSNEQF
TRBJ1-2,TRBV5-1,ASGDREYGYT
TRBJ2-5,TRBV25-1,ASSLPGQRHGNQY
TRBJ2-3,TRBV12-3/TRBV12-4,ASRQLAGVPDTQY
TRBJ2-1,TRBV4-3,ASSLYAGGSSYNEQF
TRBJ1-4,TRBV13,ASSRRQGNEKLF
TRBJ1-1,TRBV30,AWRAVEGAF
TRBJ1-2,TRBV4-1,ASSPDAVGFYGYT
TRBJ1-5,TRBV9,ASSTRTGDDQPQH
TRBJ2-6,TRBV6-1,ASSAQGTGANVLT
TRBJ2-7,TRBV20-1,SARDQLAGPSSYEQY
TRBJ1-1,TRBV20-1,SADEAF
TRBJ1-2,TRBV3-1,ASSQLLGRRNYGYT
TRBJ1-2,TRBV30,AWDRYTYGYT
TRBJ2-7,TRBV7-9,ASSSRYEQY
TRBJ1-1,TRBV30,AWSEGYNTEAF
TRBJ2-4,TRBV13,ASSLIRGAYLAKNIQY
TRBJ1-1,TRBV28,ASSTRPATLNTEAF
TRBJ2-4,TRBV6-1,ASSEVPGIQY
TRBJ1-4,TRBV29-1,SFQGANEKLF
TRBJ2-1,TRBV29-1,SAGNRGEQF
TRBJ2-7,TRBV12-3/TRBV12-4,ASSSYYEQY
TRBJ2-1,TRBV4-2,ASSQGLAGYGNEQF
TRBJ1-4,TRBV12-3/TRBV12-4,ASSFEGARQEKLF
TRBJ2-1,TRBV10-3,NRDQYNEQF